A selection of T cell receptor beta chains follows, all from one sample in a study of blood T cell repertoires in COVID-19. Repertoires were generated with immunoSEQ multiplex PCR, while TCRdb's copy carries only in-frame clones and drops some. This table holds under 40,000 clones, around nine tenths found once. Input material: peripheral blood. All receptors come from a man in his 70s with active COVID-19. CDR3s include the opening cysteine and the closing phenylalanine or tryptophan. A D gene is named only where the DNA matches it firmly. Clone size, where shown, is once, few, many, or a class for clones that have expanded.

size,J,V,D,CDR3
once,TRBJ2-4,TRBV30,TRBD1,CAWSNQGAGRNIQYF
.,TRBJ2-3,TRBV7-8,TRBD1,CASSQGRGQGARRADTQYF
once,TRBJ2-1,TRBV9,.,CASSQGGTAYNEQFF
.,TRBJ2-3,TRBV2,.,CASRGVPDTQYF
.,TRBJ1-5,TRBV28,TRBD1,CASRDRTFTHQPQHF
.,TRBJ2-7,TRBV18,TRBD2,CASSPTSGGSYEQYF
.,TRBJ2-3,TRBV28,TRBD2,CASSVTSGGQDTQYF
once,TRBJ1-1,TRBV12-3/TRBV12-4,.,CASSLLRNTEAFF
.,TRBJ2-1,TRBV6-5,.,CASSWGAGDDEQFF
.,TRBJ2-5,TRBV21-1,.,CARFQYGMETQYF
few,TRBJ1-5,TRBV18,.,CASSPNSNQPQHF
.,TRBJ2-3,TRBV19,TRBD2,CASSMRLAGDGDTQYF
.,TRBJ1-6,TRBV30,.,CAWSPGLNSPLHF
.,TRBJ1-1,TRBV14,TRBD1,CASSRVQGANTEAFF
many,TRBJ2-7,TRBV24-1,.,CATSPGFNSYEQYF
.,TRBJ1-1,TRBV7-2,.,CASSPKAVLNTEAFF